What follows describes a single TCR beta chain. The antigen is not known. Germline-derived CDR1 and CDR2 are MGHDK and SYGVNS. This CDR3 is 17 amino acids long. Losses at the gene ends were 3 bases for V and 2 bases for J; bases not matched to a gene: 11. The sample belongs to a study of beta chain features in type 1 diabetes. Study-level points and caveats: High TCR expression in some cells could lead to their over-representation in cDNA sequencing.

It was via CD45RO/CCR7/CD25/CD127/CD95/CD27 that CD4+ naive, central memory, regulatory and stem cell-like memory cells were sorted. Expressed TCRB transcripts were sequenced because the entire RNA isolate underwent reverse transcription. The table came from immunoSEQ multiplex PCR; TCRdb's copy has only in-frame clones and leaves some out. The repertoire holds approximately 470,000 clones, with about 30% as singletons. Sequencing input: naive CD4+ T cells from blood. The clonotype comes from a man younger than 35 in good health. This sequence joins TRBV25-1 and TRBJ2-3; 7 bases match TRBD1. CDR3 sequence: CASSDSSTGPPTDTQYF. CDR3 coding DNA: TGTGCCAGCAGTGATTCGTCGACAGGGCCACCCACAGATACGCAGTATTTT.